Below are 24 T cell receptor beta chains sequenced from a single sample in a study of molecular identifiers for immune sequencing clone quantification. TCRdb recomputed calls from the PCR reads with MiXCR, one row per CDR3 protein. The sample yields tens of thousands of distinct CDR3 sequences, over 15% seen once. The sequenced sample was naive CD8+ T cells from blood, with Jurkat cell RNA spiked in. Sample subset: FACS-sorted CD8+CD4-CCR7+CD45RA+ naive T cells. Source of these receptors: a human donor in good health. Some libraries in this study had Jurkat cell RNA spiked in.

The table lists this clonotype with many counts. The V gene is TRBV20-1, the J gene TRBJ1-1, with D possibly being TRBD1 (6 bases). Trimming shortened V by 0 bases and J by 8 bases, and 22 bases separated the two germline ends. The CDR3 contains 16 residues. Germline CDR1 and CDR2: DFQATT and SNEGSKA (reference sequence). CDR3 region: CSARDRGKGMNLEAFF. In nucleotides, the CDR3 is TGCAGTGCTAGAGATAGGGGGAAGGGCATGAACTTAGAAGCTTTCTTT.

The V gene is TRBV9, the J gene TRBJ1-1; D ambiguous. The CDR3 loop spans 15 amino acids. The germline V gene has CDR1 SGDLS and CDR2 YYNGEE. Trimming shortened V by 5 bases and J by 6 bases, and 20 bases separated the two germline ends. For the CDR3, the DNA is TGTGCCAGCAGTGCTGTGGAGGGCCCCGTACCTGAAGCTTTCTTT. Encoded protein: CASSAVEGPVPEAFF.

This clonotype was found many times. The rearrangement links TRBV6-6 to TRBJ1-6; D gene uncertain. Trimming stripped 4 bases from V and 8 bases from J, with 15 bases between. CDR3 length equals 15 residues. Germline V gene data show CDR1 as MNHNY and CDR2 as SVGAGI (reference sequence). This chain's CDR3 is CASSSLREVDSPLHF. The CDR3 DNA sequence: TGTGCCAGCAGTTCCCTGAGGGAGGTGGATTCACCCCTCCACTTT.

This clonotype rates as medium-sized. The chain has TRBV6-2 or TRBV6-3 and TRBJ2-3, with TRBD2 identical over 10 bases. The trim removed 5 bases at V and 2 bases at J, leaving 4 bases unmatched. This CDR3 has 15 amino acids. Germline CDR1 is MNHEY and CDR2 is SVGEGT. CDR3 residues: CASSGLAVTTDTQYF. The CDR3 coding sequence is TGTGCCAGCAGTGGACTAGCGGTGACCACAGATACGCAGTATTTT.

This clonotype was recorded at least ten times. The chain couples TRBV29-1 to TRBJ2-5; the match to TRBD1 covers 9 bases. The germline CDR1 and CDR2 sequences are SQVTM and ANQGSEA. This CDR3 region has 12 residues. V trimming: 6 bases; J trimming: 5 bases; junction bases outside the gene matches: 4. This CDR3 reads CSVATGGETQYF. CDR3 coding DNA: TGCAGCGTCGCGACAGGGGGGGAGACCCAGTACTTC.

CDR3 in amino acids: CASSSEGGKSTDTQYF. The DNA of the CDR3 is TGTGCCAGCAGTTCCGAGGGAGGGAAAAGCACAGATACGCAGTATTTT. This chain joins TRBV12-3 or TRBV12-4 and TRBJ2-3; 7 nucleotides align to TRBD2. This CDR3 is built from 16 residues. Trimming took 4 bases from V and 0 from J; bases not matched to a gene: 7.

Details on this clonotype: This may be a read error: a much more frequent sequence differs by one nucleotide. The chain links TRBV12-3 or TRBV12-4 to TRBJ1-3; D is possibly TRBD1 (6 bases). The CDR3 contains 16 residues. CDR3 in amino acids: CVSSTRTGAIGNTIYF. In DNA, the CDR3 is TGTGTCAGCAGTACCCGGACGGGGGCGATTGGAAACACCATATATTTT.

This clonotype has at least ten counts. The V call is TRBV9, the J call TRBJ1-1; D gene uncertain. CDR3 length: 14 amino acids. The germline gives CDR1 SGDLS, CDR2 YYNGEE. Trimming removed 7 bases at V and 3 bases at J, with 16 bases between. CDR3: CASGPEASDTEAFF. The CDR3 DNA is TGTGCCAGCGGCCCTGAGGCTTCGGACACTGAAGCTTTCTTT. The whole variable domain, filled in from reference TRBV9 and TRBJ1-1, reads DSGVTQTPKHLITATGQRVTLRCSPRSGDLSVYWYQQSLDQGLQFLIQYYNGEERAKGNILERFSAQQFPDLHSELNLSSLELGDSALYFCASGPEASDTEAFFGQGTRLTVV.

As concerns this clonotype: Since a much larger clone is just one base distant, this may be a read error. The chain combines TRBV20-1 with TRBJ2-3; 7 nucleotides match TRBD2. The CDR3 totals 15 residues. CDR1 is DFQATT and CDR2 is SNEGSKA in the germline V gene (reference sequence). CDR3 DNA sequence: TGCGGTGCCTCAGGGACTATCTTCGGCACAGATACGCAGTATTTT. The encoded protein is CGASGTIFGTDTQYF.

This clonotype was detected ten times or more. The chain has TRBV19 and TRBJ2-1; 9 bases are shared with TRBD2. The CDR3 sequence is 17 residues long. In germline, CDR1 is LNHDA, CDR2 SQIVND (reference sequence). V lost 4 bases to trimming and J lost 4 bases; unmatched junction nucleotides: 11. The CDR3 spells CASSTQERTSAYNEQFF. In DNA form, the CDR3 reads TGTGCCAGTAGTACCCAGGAGCGGACTAGCGCTTACAATGAGCAGTTCTTC.

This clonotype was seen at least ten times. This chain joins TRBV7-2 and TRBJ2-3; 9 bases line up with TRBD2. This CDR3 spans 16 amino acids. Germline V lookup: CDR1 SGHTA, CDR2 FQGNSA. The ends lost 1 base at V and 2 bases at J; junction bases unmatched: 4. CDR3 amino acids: CASSLVAGAYTDTQYF. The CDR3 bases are TGTGCCAGCAGCTTAGTAGCGGGAGCCTACACAGATACGCAGTATTTT.

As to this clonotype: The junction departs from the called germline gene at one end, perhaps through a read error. CDR3 DNA sequence: TGTGCCAGCGGCTTAGCAGGCAGGGGGGGGTTATCTTACAATGAGCAGTTCTTC. Protein sequence: CASGLAGRGGLSYNEQFF. The J gene is TRBJ2-1, the V gene TRBV7-8, with D possibly being TRBD1 or TRBD2 (7 bases each). The CDR3 totals 18 residues. Germline assignment: CDR1 SGHVS and CDR2 FQNEAQ.

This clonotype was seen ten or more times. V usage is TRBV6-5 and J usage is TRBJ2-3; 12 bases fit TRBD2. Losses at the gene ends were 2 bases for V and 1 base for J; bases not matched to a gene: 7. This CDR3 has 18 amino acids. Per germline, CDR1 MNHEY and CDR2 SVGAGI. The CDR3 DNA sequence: TGTGCCAGCAGTTACGGGCTAGCGGGGGGGCCCGGCACAGATACGCAGTATTTT. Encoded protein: CASSYGLAGGPGTDTQYF.

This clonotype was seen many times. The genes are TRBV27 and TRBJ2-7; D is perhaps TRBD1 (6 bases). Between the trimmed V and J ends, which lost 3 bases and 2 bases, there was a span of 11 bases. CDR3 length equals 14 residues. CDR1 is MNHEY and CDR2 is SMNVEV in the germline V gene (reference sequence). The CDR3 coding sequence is TGTGCCAGCAGTTTTTCGGACAGCACCTACGAGCAGTACTTC. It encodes CASSFSDSTYEQYF.

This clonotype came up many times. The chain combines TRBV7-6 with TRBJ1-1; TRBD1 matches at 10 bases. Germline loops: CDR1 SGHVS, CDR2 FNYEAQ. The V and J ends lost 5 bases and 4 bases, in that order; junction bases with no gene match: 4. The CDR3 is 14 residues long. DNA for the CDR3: TGTGCCAGCAGCCAGGGGGACAGGGGCACTGAAGCTTTCTTT. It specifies CASSQGDRGTEAFF.

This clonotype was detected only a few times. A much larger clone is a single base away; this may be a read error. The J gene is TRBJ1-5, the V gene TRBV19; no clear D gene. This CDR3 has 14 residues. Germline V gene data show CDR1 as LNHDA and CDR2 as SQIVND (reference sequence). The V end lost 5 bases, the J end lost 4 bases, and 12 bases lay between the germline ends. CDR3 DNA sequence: TGTGCCAGTAGTTGGAACAGCGGGAATCAGCCCCAGCATTTT. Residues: CASSWNSGNQPQHF.

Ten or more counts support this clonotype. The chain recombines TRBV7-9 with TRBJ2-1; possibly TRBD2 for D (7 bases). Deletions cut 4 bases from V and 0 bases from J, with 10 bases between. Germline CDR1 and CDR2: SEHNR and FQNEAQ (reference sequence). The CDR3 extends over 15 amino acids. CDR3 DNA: TGTGCCAGCAGCTCTGGGGGGGCCTCCTACAATGAGCAGTTCTTC. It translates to CASSSGGASYNEQFF.

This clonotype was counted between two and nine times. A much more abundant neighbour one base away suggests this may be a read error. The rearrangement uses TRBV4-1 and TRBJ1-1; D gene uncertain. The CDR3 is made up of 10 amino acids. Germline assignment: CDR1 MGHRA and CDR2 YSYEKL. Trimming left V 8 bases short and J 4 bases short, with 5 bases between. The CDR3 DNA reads TGCGCCAGCGGTACCACTGAAGCTTTCTTT. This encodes CASGTTEAFF.

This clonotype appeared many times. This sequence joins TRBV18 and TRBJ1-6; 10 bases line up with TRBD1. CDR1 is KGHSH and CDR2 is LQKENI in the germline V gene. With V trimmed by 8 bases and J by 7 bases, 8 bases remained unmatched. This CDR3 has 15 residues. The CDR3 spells CASRQGTGVNSPLHF. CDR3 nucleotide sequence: TGTGCCAGCCGGCAGGGGACAGGGGTAAATTCACCCCTCCACTTT.

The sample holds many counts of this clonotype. This CDR3 is CASSDRAGANVLTF. The CDR3 DNA is TGCGCCAGCTCGGACAGGGCTGGGGCCAACGTCCTGACTTTC. The chain employs TRBV4-3 and TRBJ2-6; 8 positions agree with TRBD1. With 8 bases clipped from V and 2 bases from J, the junction kept 2 bases outside the gene matches. The CDR3 consists of 14 residues. Germline CDR1 LGHNA, CDR2 YSLEER.

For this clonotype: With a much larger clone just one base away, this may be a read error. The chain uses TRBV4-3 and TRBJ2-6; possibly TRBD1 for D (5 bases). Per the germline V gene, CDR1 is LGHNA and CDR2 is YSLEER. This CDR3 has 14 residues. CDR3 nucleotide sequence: TGCGCCAGCAGCCAAGGTTCTGGGGCCACCGTCCTGACTTTC. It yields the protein CASSQGSGATVLTF.

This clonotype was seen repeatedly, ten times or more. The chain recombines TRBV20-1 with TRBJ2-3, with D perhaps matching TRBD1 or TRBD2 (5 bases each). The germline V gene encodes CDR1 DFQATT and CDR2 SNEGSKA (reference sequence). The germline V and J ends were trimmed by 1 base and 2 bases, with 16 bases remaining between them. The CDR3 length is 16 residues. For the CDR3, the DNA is TGCAGTGCTAGAGGCTTCGGGGACGAGCTCACAGATACGCAGTATTTT. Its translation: CSARGFGDELTDTQYF.

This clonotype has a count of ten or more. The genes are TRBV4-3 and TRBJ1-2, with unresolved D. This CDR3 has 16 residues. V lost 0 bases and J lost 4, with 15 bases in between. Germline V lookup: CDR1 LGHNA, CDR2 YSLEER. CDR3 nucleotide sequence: TGCGCCAGCAGCCAAGATATGGCAGGATCCCCCTATGGCTACACCTTC. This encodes CASSQDMAGSPYGYTF.

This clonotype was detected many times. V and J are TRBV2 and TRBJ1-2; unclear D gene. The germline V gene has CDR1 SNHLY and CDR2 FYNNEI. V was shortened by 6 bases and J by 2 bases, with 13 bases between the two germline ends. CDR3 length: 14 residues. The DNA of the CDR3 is TGTGCCAGCAGGGGCGGTGCAGCCAACTATGGCTACACCTTC. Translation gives CASRGGAANYGYTF.